The following is a T cell receptor (beta chain) sequence with its context. Via 5' RACE with UMI labels, TRB cDNA libraries were prepared. TCRdb reprocessed the 5' RACE reads, with one entry per CDR3 protein and no DNA. The sample features about 82,000 distinct CDR3 sequences, with about 1% in its top ten. The data were taken from a study of CXCR3-negative and CXCR3-positive naive CD8 T cells. The CDR3 has 14 residues. Looked up from germline, CDR1 is LNHDA and CDR2 is SQIVND (reference sequence). Triplicate sorts of roughly 300,000 cells per CD8+ subset. Sequencing input: naive CXCR3- CD8+ T cells from blood. As to subset: CD45RO-CCR7+CD27+CD95- naive CD8+ T cells lacking CXCR3 (TNR3-). The J gene is TRBJ1-5, the V gene TRBV19. This sequence was found in a human donor in good health. Some clones in this sample may be carry-over from other donors' samples. The CDR3 sequence is CASSPRPSNQPQHF.